One sample yielded the 11 T cell receptor beta chains listed below, sequenced in a study of cytomegalovirus exposure and HLA in healthy donors. The PCR employed 60 Vbeta primers together with 13 Jbeta primers. Profiled with immunoSEQ multiplex PCR; TCRdb holds only in-frame clones, not every one. Altogether 45,000 to 70,000 clones are present, about 82% being singletons, with the ten largest covering 1.5% to 2%. Sequencing was done on a sample of PBMCs. The receptors shown here come from a man aged 30-40 years in good health and CMV-seronegative.

The chain has TRBV4-2 and TRBJ2-1; TRBD2 is a possible D gene (7 bases). The CDR3 has 14 residues. Per the germline V gene, CDR1 is LGHNA and CDR2 is YNFKEQ. V lost 0 bases, J lost 15 bases, and 18 bases lay in between. The CDR3 spells CASSQDRGGIEVFF. CDR3 in DNA: TGTGCCAGCAGCCAAGATAGGGGGGGGATTGAGGTGTTCTTC.

The chain's CDR3 is CASSYSPGTRSVFQYF. The CDR3 DNA reads TGTGCCAGCAGTTACTCACCAGGGACAAGAAGTGTTTTTCAGTACTTC. The V call is TRBV6-5, the J call TRBJ2-4; D may be TRBD1 (6 bases). CDR1 and CDR2 from the germline V gene are MNHEY and SVGAGI. The CDR3 has 16 residues. The V end was cut by 0 bases, the J end by 11 bases, with 20 bases between.

The J gene is TRBJ1-1, the V gene TRBV28, with 7 bases aligning to TRBD1. Looked up from germline, CDR1 is MDHEN and CDR2 is SYDVKM. This CDR3 comprises 16 residues. With V trimmed by 5 bases and J by 5 bases, 14 bases remained unmatched. The CDR3 DNA is TGTGCCAGCAGTCTACTGGACAGGTTCACAGGGACTGAAGCTTTCTTT. Its protein product is CASSLLDRFTGTEAFF.

The V call is TRBV30, the J call TRBJ2-7; the match to TRBD1 covers 10 bases. Germline assignment: CDR1 GTSNPN and CDR2 SVGIG (reference sequence). The CDR3 spans 15 residues. V lost 2 bases, J lost 6 bases, and 10 bases stayed unmatched. This CDR3 is CAWSPTGQGFGEQYF. DNA of the CDR3: TGTGCCTGGAGTCCGACGGGACAGGGGTTTGGCGAGCAGTACTTC. The full variable domain, rest sourced from reference TRBV30 and TRBJ2-7, is SQTIHQWPATLVQPVGSPLSLECTVEGTSNPNLYWYRQAAGRGLQLLFYSVGIGQISSEVPQNLSASRPQDRQFILSSKKLLLSDSGFYLCAWSPTGQGFGEQYFGPGTRLTVT.

The J gene is TRBJ1-4, the V gene TRBV4-1; possible D gene TRBD1, 6 bases. The CDR3 is 15 amino acids. Germline values: CDR1 MGHRA, CDR2 YSYEKL. The germline V and J ends were trimmed by 3 bases and 6 bases, with 14 bases remaining between them. CDR3 loop: CASSQLVGGHEKLFF. The CDR3 coding sequence is TGCGCCAGCAGCCAGCTGGTCGGGGGGCATGAAAAACTGTTTTTT.

This chain joins TRBV20-1 and TRBJ2-5; tentative D call: TRBD1 (6 bases). TRBJ2-7 matches the DNA end more closely, so the J call is doubtful. This CDR3 spans 11 amino acids. Germline CDR1 is DFQATT and CDR2 is SNEGSKA (reference sequence). CDR3 loop: CSAKQGNEQYF. The DNA of the CDR3 is TGCAGTGCCAAACAGGGCAACGAGCAGTACTTC.

V and J are TRBV5-1 and TRBJ2-7; D is uncertain. V gave up 3 bases and J gave up 3 bases, with 10 bases separating them. Germline CDR1 reads SGHRS; CDR2 reads YFSETQ. The CDR3 length is 13 residues. This CDR3 is CASSSEAFYEQYF. In nucleotides, the CDR3 is TGCGCCAGCAGCTCTGAGGCCTTCTACGAGCAGTACTTC.

This clone has just a few counts. V usage is TRBV7-9 and J usage is TRBJ2-7; 7 bases map to TRBD2. The CDR3 is 15 amino acids. V was pared by 1 base and J by 2 bases, with 5 bases of the junction left unmatched. Germline-derived CDR1 and CDR2 are SEHNR and FQNEAQ (reference sequence). DNA for the CDR3: TGTGCCAGCAGCTTAGTGGGAGGGAAGGCCTACGAGCAGTACTTC. This translates into CASSLVGGKAYEQYF.

The chain links TRBV19 to TRBJ2-2; D is unclear. In germline, CDR1 is LNHDA, CDR2 SQIVND (reference sequence). V lost 5 bases, J lost 4 bases, and 8 bases lay in between. CDR3 size: 13 residues. CDR3 loop: CASSPLSTGELFF. The CDR3 bases are TGTGCCAGTAGTCCTCTCAGCACCGGGGAGCTGTTTTTT.

The rearrangement uses TRBV13 and TRBJ2-3; 9 nucleotides match TRBD2. The J segment lost 2 bases and the V segment lost 3 bases, leaving 6 bases of the junction unmatched. Germline V lookup: CDR1 PRHDT, CDR2 FYEKMQ (reference sequence). CDR3 length: 16 residues. The DNA of the CDR3 is TGTGCCAGCAGCTTGGGGCTAGCGGGAATCACAGATACGCAGTATTTT. This sequence encodes CASSLGLAGITDTQYF.

This chain links TRBV5-8 with TRBJ1-1, with TRBD1 matching over 8 bases. CDR3 length: 16 amino acids. Per germline, CDR1 SGHTS and CDR2 YDEGEE. V gave up 3 bases and J gave up 6 bases; unmatched junction bases: 13. The CDR3 DNA sequence: TGTGCCAGCAGCTATAACCGACAGGGGCGAAGGGCTGAAGCTTTCTTT. Translated, it gives CASSYNRQGRRAEAFF.